This entry concerns a single T cell receptor beta chain. The antigen is undetermined. The V gene's germline CDR1 is SGHDN and CDR2 FVKESK. V dropped 2 bases and J dropped 6; count of bases not matched to a gene: 6. The CDR3 has 16 residues. The sample originates from a study of lymphopenia after photon versus proton radiotherapy. Study-wide results and limits: After the lymphocyte nadir, photon-treated repertoires showed oligoclonal expansion, especially of CD8+ Temra cells. Under photons, naive T cells and diversity fell while effector/memory populations rose. A bigger post-nadir fall in TCR diversity correlated inversely with survival time in deceased patients. Survival link was tested only in deceased patients; proton benefit remains a possibility.

TCRdb keeps only in-frame clones here, not all; method: immunoSEQ multiplex PCR. The table has 83,000 or so clones, around 88% seen once. The TCR originated in a man in his 60s with pancreatic cancer. The source was peripheral blood, collected from a patient treated with proton-based radiotherapy. The rearrangement uses TRBV14 and TRBJ2-2; 10 nucleotides match TRBD2. This CDR3 is CASSQRLAGFSGELFF. CDR3 nucleotide sequence: TGTGCCAGCAGCCAACGACTAGCGGGTTTTTCCGGGGAGCTGTTTTTT.